Below, 12 T cell receptor beta chains from the same sample are listed, as sequenced in a study of PD-L1 blockade in urothelial cancer. Here immunoSEQ multiplex PCR was the method, and the copy in TCRdb shows in-frame clones only, minus some. The sample includes about 82,000 clones, over 90% of them seen just once. This sample comprised PBMCs, obtained around atezolizumab (anti-PD-L1) treatment. These receptors were taken from a man in his sixties with urothelial cancer.

The chain uses TRBV12-1 and TRBJ2-2; the DNA was not used to check the table's D call, TRBD2. TRBV12-1 is an annotated pseudogene. The CDR3 has 14 amino acids. The CDR3 region has the DNA TGTGCCAGCAGCGCCGGACTCTGCACCGGGGAGCTGTTTTTT. Encoded protein: CASSAGLCTGELFF.

This clone is termed medium-sized. Relative to the germline gene, one junction end is altered; a read error may explain this. The rearrangement links TRBV4-3 to TRBJ1-6, with TRBD1 matching 8 bases. Per germline, CDR1 LGHNA and CDR2 YSLEER. The CDR3 covers 15 residues. In DNA form, the CDR3 reads TGCGCCAGCGCCCCGGACAGGGAAAATAATTCGCCCCTCCACTTT. It is translated as CASAPDRENNSPLHF.

The DNA for the CDR3 is TGTGCCAGCAGCGTAGATAGCGGGGGAGGCACCGGGGAGCTGTTTTTT. It translates to CASSVDSGGGTGELFF. The chain links TRBV9 to TRBJ2-2, with 9 bases fitting TRBD2. This CDR3 region has 16 residues. Trimming removed 0 bases from V and 4 bases from J; junction bases left unmatched: 4. The V gene's germline CDR1 is SGDLS and CDR2 YYNGEE.

The V call is TRBV10-3, the J call TRBJ2-5, with D possibly being TRBD1 (6 bases). With 8 bases removed from V and 5 bases from J, the gap between germline ends came to 12 bases. This CDR3 is 12 amino acids long. Germline-derived CDR1 and CDR2 are ENHRY and SYGVKD. CDR3 sequence: CAIGGSGETQYF. The CDR3 DNA is TGTGCCATCGGGGGCTCCGGGGAGACCCAGTACTTC.

The chain is built from TRBV7-2 and TRBJ2-1; D remains unclear. V was pared by 6 bases and J by 7 bases, with 16 bases between. Germline V gene data show CDR1 as SGHTA and CDR2 as FQGNSA. This CDR3 is built from 14 residues. The CDR3 DNA reads TGTGCCAGCAGTTACGACTCCCTAGGTAATGAGCAGTTCTTC. Residues: CASSYDSLGNEQFF.

The CDR3 nucleotides read TGCGCCAGCAGCCAAGTTTTTCCGCGGGGAGAAGGCGAGCAGTACTTC. This encodes CASSQVFPRGEGEQYF. The chain recombines TRBV4-1 with TRBJ2-7, with D perhaps matching TRBD2 (6 bases). CDR1 and CDR2 from the germline V gene are MGHRA and YSYEKL. This CDR3 spans 16 amino acids. V gave up 1 base and J gave up 6 bases, with 19 bases separating them.

This chain uses TRBV10-2 with TRBJ2-5; a possible D gene is TRBD2 (6 bases). The CDR3 sequence is 15 residues long. V was pared by 3 bases and J by 5 bases, with 16 bases between. Per the germline V gene, CDR1 is WSHSY and CDR2 is SAAADI. CDR3 protein: CASSEAKGLRETQYF. CDR3 in DNA: TGCGCCAGCAGTGAAGCCAAAGGACTAAGGGAGACCCAGTACTTC.

The chain joins TRBV7-2 to TRBJ2-2; no clear D gene. This CDR3 is 14 amino acids long. Germline CDR1 is SGHTA and CDR2 is FQGNSA. The germline V and J ends were trimmed by 3 bases and 3 bases, with 8 bases remaining between them. This CDR3 is CASSFNIYTGELFF. For the CDR3, the DNA is TGTGCCAGCAGCTTCAACATATACACCGGGGAGCTGTTTTTT.

This chain uses TRBV18 with TRBJ2-1; TRBD2 matches at 10 bases. This CDR3 has 19 amino acids. The germline gives CDR1 KGHSH, CDR2 LQKENI. V lost 6 bases to trimming and J lost 0 bases; unmatched junction nucleotides: 14. The CDR3 sequence: CASSRQLGLAPSSYNEQFF. In DNA form, the CDR3 reads TGTGCCAGCTCCCGTCAGCTGGGACTAGCGCCCAGCTCCTACAATGAGCAGTTCTTC.

Turning to this clone: The junction departs from germline at one end; a sequencing error may be responsible. The J gene is TRBJ1-2, the V gene TRBV28, with D perhaps TRBD1 (6 bases). This CDR3 contains 11 residues. Germline values: CDR1 MDHEN, CDR2 SYDVKM. CDR3 DNA: TGCCTGGTGGCAGGGGTGAATGGCTACACCTTC. The encoded protein is CLVAGVNGYTF.

The rearrangement joins TRBV5-1 to TRBJ2-5; D might be TRBD1 (6 bases). This CDR3 is 14 amino acids long. CDR1 is SGHRS, CDR2 YFSETQ, per germline. V lost 0 bases, J lost 5 bases, and 11 bases lay in between. This chain's CDR3 is CASSLAGDAETQYF. The DNA of the CDR3 is TGCGCCAGCAGCTTGGCAGGGGACGCGGAGACCCAGTACTTC.

This clone was counted a single time. V gene TRBV5-1 combines with J gene TRBJ2-1; 10 bases line up with TRBD2. V gave up 4 bases and J gave up 8 bases; unmatched junction bases: 12. The CDR3 totals 16 residues. Per germline, CDR1 SGHRS and CDR2 YFSETQ. CDR3 nucleotides: TGCGCCAGCAGCGGGGGCGTGGCTAGCGGGAGCGATGAGCAGTTCTTC. This encodes CASSGGVASGSDEQFF.